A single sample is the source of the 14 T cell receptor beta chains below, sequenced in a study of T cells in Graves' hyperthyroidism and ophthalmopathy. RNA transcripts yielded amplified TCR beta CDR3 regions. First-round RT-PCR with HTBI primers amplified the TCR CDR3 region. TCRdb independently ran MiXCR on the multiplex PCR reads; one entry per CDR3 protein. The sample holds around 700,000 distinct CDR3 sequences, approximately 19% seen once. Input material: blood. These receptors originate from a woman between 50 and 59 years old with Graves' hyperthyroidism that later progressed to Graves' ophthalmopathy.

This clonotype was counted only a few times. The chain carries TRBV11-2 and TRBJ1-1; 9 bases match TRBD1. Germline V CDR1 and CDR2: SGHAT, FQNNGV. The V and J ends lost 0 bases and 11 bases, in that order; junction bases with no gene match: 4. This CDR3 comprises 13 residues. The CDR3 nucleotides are TGTGCCAGCAGCTTAGAACAGGGGGCGCGGGCTTTCTTT. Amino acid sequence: CASSLEQGARAFF.

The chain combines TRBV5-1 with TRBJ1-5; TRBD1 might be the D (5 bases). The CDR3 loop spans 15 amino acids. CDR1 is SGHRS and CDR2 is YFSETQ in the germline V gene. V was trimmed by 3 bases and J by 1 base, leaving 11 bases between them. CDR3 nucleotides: TGCGCCAGCAGCTATGGGACGGAGAGCAATCAGCCCCAGCATTTT. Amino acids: CASSYGTESNQPQHF.

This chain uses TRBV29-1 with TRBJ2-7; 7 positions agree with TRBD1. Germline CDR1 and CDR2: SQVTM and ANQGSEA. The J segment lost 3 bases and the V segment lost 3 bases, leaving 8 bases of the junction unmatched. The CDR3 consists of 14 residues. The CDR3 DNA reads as TGCAGCGTTGATACCGGGACAGAGAGCTACGAGCAGTACTTC. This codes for CSVDTGTESYEQYF.

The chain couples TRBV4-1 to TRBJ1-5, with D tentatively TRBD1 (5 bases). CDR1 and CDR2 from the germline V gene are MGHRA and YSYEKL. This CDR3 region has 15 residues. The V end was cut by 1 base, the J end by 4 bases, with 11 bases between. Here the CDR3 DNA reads TGCGCCAGCAGCCAAGCCCCCAGGGTGAATCAGCCCCAGCATTTT. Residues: CASSQAPRVNQPQHF.

CDR3 nucleotide sequence: TGTGCCAGCAGTAGCCCCACTACTAGCGGGGGCAGGGAGACCCAGTACTTC. The encoded protein is CASSSPTTSGGRETQYF. This chain uses TRBV6-2 or TRBV6-3 with TRBJ2-5; 11 bases are a match to TRBD2. After removal of 5 bases from V and 5 bases from J, the junction contained 13 bases not matched to a gene. CDR1 is MNHEY, CDR2 SVGEGT, per germline. This CDR3 contains 17 residues.

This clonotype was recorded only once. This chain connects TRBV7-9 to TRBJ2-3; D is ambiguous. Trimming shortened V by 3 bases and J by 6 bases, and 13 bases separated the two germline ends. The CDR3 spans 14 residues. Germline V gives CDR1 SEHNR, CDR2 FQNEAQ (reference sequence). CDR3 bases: TGTGCCAGCAGCTTTGTCTCTAGATCCGATACGCAGTATTTT. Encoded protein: CASSFVSRSDTQYF.

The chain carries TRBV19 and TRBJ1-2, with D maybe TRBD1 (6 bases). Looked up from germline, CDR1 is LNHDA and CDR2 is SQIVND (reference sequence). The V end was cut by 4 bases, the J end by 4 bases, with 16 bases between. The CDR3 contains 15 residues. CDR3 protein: CASSTRNGGGYGYTF. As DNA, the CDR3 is TGTGCCAGTAGTACCCGTAATGGGGGCGGCTATGGCTACACCTTC.

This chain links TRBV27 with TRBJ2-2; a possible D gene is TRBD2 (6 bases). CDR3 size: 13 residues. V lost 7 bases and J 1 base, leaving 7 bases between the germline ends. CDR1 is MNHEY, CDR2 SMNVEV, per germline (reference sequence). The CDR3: CASNGRNTGELFF. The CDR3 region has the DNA TGTGCCAGCAACGGGAGGAACACCGGGGAGCTGTTTTTT.

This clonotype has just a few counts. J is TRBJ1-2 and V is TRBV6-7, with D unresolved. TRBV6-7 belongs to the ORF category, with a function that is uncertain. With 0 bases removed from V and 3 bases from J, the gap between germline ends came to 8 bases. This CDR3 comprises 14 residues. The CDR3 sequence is CASSYSSCHYGYTF. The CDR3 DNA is TGTGCCAGCAGTTACTCGTCTTGTCACTATGGCTACACCTTC.

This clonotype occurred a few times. In DNA, the CDR3 is TGTGCCAGCAGCTCCGGAGGGGGTGGCGACCTCTACGAGCAGTACTTC. This codes for CASSSGGGGDLYEQYF. The chain links TRBV11-2 to TRBJ2-7; D possibly uses TRBD1 or TRBD2 (6 bases each). Germline CDR1 reads SGHAT; CDR2 reads FQNNGV. The CDR3 runs to 16 residues. V shed 4 bases and J shed 3 bases, with 19 bases lying between them.

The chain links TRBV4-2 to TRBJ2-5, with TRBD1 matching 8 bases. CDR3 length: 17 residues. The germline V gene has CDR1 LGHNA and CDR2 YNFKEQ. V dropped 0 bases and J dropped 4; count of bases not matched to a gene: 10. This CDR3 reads CASSQDPPGRGLETQYF. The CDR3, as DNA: TGTGCCAGCAGCCAAGATCCTCCCGGCAGGGGGCTAGAGACCCAGTACTTC.

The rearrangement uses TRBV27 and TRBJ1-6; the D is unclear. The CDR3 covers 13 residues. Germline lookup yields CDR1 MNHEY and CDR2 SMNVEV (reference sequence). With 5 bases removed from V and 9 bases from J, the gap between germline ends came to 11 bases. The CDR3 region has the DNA TGTGCCAGCAGTGGCCTCCTTGGTTCACCCCTCCACTTT. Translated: CASSGLLGSPLHF.

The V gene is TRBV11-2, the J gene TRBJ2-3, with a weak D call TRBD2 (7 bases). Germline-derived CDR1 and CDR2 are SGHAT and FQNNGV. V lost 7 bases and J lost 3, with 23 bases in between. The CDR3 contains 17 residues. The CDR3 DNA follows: TGTGCCAGCATCCCCAGCCGGCCGGGGGGCACGACAGATACGCAGTATTTT. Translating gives CASIPSRPGGTTDTQYF.

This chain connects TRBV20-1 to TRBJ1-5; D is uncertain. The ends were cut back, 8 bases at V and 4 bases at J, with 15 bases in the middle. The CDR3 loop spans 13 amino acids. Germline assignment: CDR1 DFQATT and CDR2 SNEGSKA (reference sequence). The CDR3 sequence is CSIRTLINQPQHF. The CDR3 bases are TGCAGTATACGGACTCTAATAAATCAGCCCCAGCATTTT.